The 8 T cell receptor beta chains in this list originate from one sample, sequenced in a study of shared T cell receptors in the human thymus. Repertoires were generated with immunoSEQ multiplex PCR, while TCRdb's copy carries only in-frame clones and drops some. Altogether roughly 550,000 clones are present, about 84% being singletons, with the ten largest covering less than 0.015%. These data also formed part of another study, on human thymus T cells.

Sequencing was carried out using thymocytes. These receptors were obtained from a boy less than two years old with a congenital heart defect.

This chain links TRBV23-1 with TRBJ2-7; 7 nucleotides align to TRBD2. TRBV23-1 is flagged as an ORF with uncertain function. J was trimmed by 7 bases and V by 3 bases; bases with no gene match: 12. CDR3 size: 15 residues. CDR3 sequence (DNA): TGCGCCAGCAGTCACTCCGGGACTACCGTTTCGGAGCAGTACTTC. Its translation is CASSHSGTTVSEQYF.

This clone has more than one count but fewer than ten. The gene calls are TRBV5-1 and TRBJ1-5; D is uncertain. Germline V gene lookup returns CDR1 SGHRS and CDR2 YFSETQ. V was cut by 2 bases and J by 5 bases, with 11 bases left in between. There are 14 residues in the CDR3. The CDR3 nucleotides are TGCGCCAGCAGCTTAAGGGAGGGCGATCAGCCCCAGCATTTT. It encodes CASSLREGDQPQHF.

This chain uses TRBV27 with TRBJ2-7, with 9 positions matching TRBD2. Per germline, CDR1 MNHEY and CDR2 SMNVEV (reference sequence). V shed 1 base, J shed 7 bases, and the junction held 8 bases outside the gene matches. The CDR3 consists of 15 residues. As DNA, the CDR3 is TGTGCCAGCAGTTTATTGCGGGAGGGCCTCGGTGAGCAGTACTTC. As protein: CASSLLREGLGEQYF.

V usage is TRBV7-2 and J usage is TRBJ1-5; D is unclear. The CDR3 is made up of 14 amino acids. Looked up from germline, CDR1 is SGHTA and CDR2 is FQGNSA. V lost 5 bases and J lost 4, with 12 bases in between. The CDR3 sequence is CASSPGGPNQPQHF. CDR3 nucleotide sequence: TGTGCCAGCAGCCCAGGAGGGCCTAATCAGCCCCAGCATTTT.

The genes are TRBV4-3 and TRBJ2-4; 12 bases align to TRBD2. This CDR3 is built from 21 residues. V trimming: 1 base; J trimming: 1 base; junction bases outside the gene matches: 14. Germline V gene sequence: CDR1 LGHNA, CDR2 YSLEER. CDR3 region: CASSQGPPSGRAGWAKNIQYF. CDR3 nucleotides: TGCGCCAGCAGCCAAGGCCCTCCTAGCGGGAGGGCGGGGTGGGCCAAAAACATTCAGTACTTC.

V usage is TRBV10-2 and J usage is TRBJ2-5; TRBD1 matches at 8 bases. The V segment lost 0 bases and the J segment 3 bases; nucleotides outside the gene matches: 3. Germline loops: CDR1 WSHSY, CDR2 SAAADI. CDR3 size: 15 residues. Here the CDR3 DNA reads TGCGCCAGCAGTGAGTCAAGGACAGGGAAAGAGACCCAGTACTTC. Encoded protein: CASSESRTGKETQYF.

The chain carries TRBV2 and TRBJ2-5; 7 positions agree with TRBD2. V dropped 5 bases and J dropped 4; count of bases not matched to a gene: 16. The CDR3 covers 17 residues. Germline V gives CDR1 SNHLY, CDR2 FYNNEI. CDR3 bases: TGTGCCAGCAGTAATACGAACCGGGACTGGGGGGGAGAGACCCAGTACTTC. Translating it yields CASSNTNRDWGGETQYF.

The gene calls are TRBV18 and TRBJ2-1, with 8 bases that match TRBD1. V shed 6 bases and J 9 bases; nucleotides not matched to a gene: 16. This CDR3 region has 16 residues. The V gene's germline CDR1 is KGHSH and CDR2 LQKENI. CDR3 in DNA: TGTGCCAGCTCTCAACCCCAAGGACAGGGCGGCTGTGAGCAGTTCTTC. Amino acid sequence: CASSQPQGQGGCEQFF.